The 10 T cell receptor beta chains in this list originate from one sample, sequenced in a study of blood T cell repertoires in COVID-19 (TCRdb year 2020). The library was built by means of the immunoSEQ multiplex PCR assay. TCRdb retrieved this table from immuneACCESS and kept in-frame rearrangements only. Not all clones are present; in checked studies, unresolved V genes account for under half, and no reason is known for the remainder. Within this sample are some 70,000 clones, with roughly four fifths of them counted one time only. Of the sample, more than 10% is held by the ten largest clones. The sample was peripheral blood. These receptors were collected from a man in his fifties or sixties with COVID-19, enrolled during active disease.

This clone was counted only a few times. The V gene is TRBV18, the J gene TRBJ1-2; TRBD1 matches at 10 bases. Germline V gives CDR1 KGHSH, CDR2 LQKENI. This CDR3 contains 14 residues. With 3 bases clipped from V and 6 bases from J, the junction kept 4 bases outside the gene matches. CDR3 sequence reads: CASSPRQGADGYTF. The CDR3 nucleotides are TGTGCCAGCTCACCCCGACAGGGGGCGGATGGCTACACCTTC.

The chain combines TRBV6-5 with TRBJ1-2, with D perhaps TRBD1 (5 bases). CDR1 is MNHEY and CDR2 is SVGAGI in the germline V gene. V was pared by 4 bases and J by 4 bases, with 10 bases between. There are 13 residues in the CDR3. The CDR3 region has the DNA TGTGCCAGCAGTTTAGACGACAGCTATGGCTACACCTTC. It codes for CASSLDDSYGYTF.

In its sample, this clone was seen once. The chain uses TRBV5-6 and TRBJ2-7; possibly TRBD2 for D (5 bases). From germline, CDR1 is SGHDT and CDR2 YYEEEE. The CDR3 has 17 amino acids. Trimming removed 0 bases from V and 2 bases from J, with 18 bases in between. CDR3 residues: CASSLGGWQRTTYEQYF. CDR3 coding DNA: TGTGCCAGCAGCTTGGGAGGTTGGCAGCGGACCACCTACGAGCAGTACTTC.

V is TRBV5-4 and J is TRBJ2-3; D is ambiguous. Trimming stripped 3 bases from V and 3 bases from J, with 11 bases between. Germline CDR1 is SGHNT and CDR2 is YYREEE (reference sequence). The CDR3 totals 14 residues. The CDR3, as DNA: TGTGCCAGCAGCTCTGATGAGTGGACAGATACGCAGTATTTT. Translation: CASSSDEWTDTQYF. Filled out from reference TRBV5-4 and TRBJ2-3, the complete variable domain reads ETGVTQSPTHLIKTRGQQVTLRCSSQSGHNTVSWYQQALGQGPQFIFQYYREEENGRGNFPPRFSGLQFPNYSSELNVNALELDDSALYLCASSSDEWTDTQYFGPGTRLTVL.

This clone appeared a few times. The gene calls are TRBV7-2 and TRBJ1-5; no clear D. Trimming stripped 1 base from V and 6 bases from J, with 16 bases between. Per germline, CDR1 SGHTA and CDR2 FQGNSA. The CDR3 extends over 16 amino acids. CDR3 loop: CASSLVSATESQPQHF. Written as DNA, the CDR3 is TGTGCCAGCAGCTTAGTCTCGGCCACAGAAAGTCAGCCCCAGCATTTT.

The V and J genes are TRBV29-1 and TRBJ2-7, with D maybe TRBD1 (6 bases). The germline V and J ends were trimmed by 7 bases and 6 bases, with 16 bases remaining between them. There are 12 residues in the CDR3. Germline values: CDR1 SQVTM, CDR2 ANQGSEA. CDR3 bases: TGCAGCGGCTCGCTACAGGGTCGCGAGCAGTACTTC. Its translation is CSGSLQGREQYF.

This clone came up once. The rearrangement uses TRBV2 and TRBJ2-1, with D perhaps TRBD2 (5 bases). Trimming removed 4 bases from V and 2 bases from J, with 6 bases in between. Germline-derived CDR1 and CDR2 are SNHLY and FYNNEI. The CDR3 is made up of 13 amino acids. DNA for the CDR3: TGTGCCAGCAGTGTGCGGGCCTACAATGAGCAGTTCTTC. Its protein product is CASSVRAYNEQFF.

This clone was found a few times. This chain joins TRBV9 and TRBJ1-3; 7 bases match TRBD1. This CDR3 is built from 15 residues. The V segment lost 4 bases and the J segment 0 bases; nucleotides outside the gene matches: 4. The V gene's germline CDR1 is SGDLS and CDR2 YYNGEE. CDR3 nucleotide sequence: TGTGCCAGCAGCTTGGGACAGTCCTCTGGAAACACCATATATTTT. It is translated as CASSLGQSSGNTIYF.

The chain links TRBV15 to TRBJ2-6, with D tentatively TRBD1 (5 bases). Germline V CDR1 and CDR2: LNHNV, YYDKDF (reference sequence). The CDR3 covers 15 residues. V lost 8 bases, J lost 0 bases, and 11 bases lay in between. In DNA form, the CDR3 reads TGTGCCACCCGTGACAGCCTCTCTGGGGCCAACGTCCTGACTTTC. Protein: CATRDSLSGANVLTF. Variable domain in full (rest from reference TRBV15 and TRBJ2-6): DAMVIQNPRYQVTQFGKPVTLSCSQTLNHNVMYWYQQKSSQAPKLLFHYYDKDFNNEADTPDNFQSRRPNTSFCFLDIRSPGLGDTAMYLCATRDSLSGANVLTFGAGSRLTVL.

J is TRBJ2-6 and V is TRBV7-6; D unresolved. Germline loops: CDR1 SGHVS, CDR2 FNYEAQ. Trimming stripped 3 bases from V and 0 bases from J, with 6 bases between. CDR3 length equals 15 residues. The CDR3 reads CASSFLSSGANVLTF. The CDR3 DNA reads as TGTGCCAGCAGCTTTCTTAGCTCTGGGGCCAACGTCCTGACTTTC.